This T cell receptor beta chain was documented in a study of blood T cell repertoires in COVID-19. On the study more broadly: Spain, Italy and the United States supplied samples that represented acute and convalescent COVID-19.

Generated by immunoSEQ multiplex PCR, the TCRdb table keeps only in-frame clones and is missing some. Altogether 300,000 or so clones are present, roughly 89% being singletons, with the ten largest covering 2.5% to 3.5%. Germline V CDR1 and CDR2: MNHEY, SVGAGI. The CDR3 has 14 residues. V lost 7 bases and J lost 2; bases outside the gene matches: 7. Participants' reported clinical history set cohort assignment. The receptor comes from a woman between 45 and 65 years old who had been exposed to COVID-19. This sequence joins TRBV6-5 and TRBJ1-1, with 7 bases fitting TRBD1. Sequencing used PBMCs or T cells enriched from blood (not recorded which). The CDR3: CASTPDRYNTEAFF. CDR3 nucleotides: TGTGCCAGCACCCCGGACAGGTATAACACTGAAGCTTTCTTT.